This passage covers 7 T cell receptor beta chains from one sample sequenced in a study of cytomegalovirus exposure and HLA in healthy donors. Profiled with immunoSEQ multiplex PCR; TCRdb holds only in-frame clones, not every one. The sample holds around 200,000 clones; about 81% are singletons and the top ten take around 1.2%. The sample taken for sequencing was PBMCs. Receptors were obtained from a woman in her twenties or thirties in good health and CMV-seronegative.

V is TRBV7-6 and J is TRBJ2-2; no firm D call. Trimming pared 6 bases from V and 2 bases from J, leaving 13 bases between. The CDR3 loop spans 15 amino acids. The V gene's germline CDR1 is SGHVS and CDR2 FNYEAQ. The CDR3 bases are TGTGCCAGCAGTCCGAATACAGTAAACACCGGGGAGCTGTTTTTT. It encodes CASSPNTVNTGELFF.

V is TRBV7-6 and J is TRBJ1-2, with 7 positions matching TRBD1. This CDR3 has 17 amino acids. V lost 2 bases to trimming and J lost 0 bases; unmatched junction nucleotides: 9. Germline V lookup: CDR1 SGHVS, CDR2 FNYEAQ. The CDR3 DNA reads TGTGCCAGCAGCTTAAACCCGTGGGACAGCTCTAACTATGGCTACACCTTC. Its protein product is CASSLNPWDSSNYGYTF.

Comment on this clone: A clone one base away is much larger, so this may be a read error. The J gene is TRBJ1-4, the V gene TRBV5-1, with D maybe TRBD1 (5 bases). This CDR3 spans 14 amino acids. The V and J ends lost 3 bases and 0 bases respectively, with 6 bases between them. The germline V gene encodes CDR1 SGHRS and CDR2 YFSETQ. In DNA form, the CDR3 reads TGCGCCAGCAGCTCGACAGCAACTAATGAAAAACTGTTTTTT. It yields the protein CASSSTATNEKLFF.

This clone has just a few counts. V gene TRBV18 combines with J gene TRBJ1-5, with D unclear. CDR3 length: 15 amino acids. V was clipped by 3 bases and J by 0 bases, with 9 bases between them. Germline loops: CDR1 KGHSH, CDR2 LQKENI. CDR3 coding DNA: TGTGCCAGCTCACCTACGGGATATAGCAATCAGCCCCAGCATTTT. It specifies CASSPTGYSNQPQHF.

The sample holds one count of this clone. The CDR3 spells CASSPSGSGMNTEAFF. The CDR3 coding sequence is TGTGCCAGCTCACCGTCAGGGTCTGGGATGAACACTGAAGCTTTCTTT. This chain uses TRBV18 with TRBJ1-1; D might be TRBD1 (5 bases). Trimming removed 3 bases from V and 0 bases from J, with 14 bases in between. There are 16 residues in the CDR3. Per germline, CDR1 KGHSH and CDR2 LQKENI.

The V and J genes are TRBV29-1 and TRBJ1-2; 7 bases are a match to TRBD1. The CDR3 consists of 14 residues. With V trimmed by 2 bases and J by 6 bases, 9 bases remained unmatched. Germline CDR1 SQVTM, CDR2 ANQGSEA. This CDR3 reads CSVERGQGRNGYTF. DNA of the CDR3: TGCAGCGTTGAAAGGGGGCAGGGGAGGAATGGCTACACCTTC.

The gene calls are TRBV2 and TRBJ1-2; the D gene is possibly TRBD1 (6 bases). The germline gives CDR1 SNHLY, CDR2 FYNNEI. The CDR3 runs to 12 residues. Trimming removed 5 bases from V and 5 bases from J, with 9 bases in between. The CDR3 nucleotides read TGTGCCAGCAGTAGGGGACAATATGGCTACACCTTC. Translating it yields CASSRGQYGYTF.